The next 2 T cell receptor beta chains were all read from a single sample in a study of cytomegalovirus exposure and HLA in healthy donors. PCR amplification relied on 60 Vbeta primers (plus 13 Jbeta primers). Sequencing used immunoSEQ multiplex PCR; TCRdb keeps in-frame clones, though not all of them. Its table records 130,000 or so clones. The sequencing sample was made of PBMCs. These receptors came from a woman between 18 and 29 years old in good health and CMV-seronegative.

The chain uses TRBV14 and TRBJ2-6; TRBD1 agrees at 7 bases. The germline gives CDR1 SGHDN, CDR2 FVKESK. J lost 0 bases, V lost 4 bases, and 12 bases had no gene match. The CDR3 totals 19 residues. The CDR3 sequence: CASSRREGGDDSGANVLTF. CDR3 nucleotides: TGTGCCAGCAGCCGACGGGAAGGGGGCGACGACTCTGGGGCCAACGTCCTGACTTTC.

The chain links TRBV30 to TRBJ1-1; D is possibly TRBD1 (5 bases). Trimming cost V 0 bases and J 5 bases, with 10 bases left between them. This CDR3 is 13 amino acids long. Germline V gene lookup returns CDR1 GTSNPN and CDR2 SVGIG (reference sequence). The CDR3 spells CAWSVQAGTEAFF. In DNA, the CDR3 is TGTGCCTGGAGTGTACAGGCAGGGACTGAAGCTTTCTTT.